This T cell receptor (beta chain) was captured by sequencing in a study of cytomegalovirus exposure and HLA in healthy donors. This clone was observed a handful of times. The antigen remains unidentified. The donors were in the roughly 110-subject validation cohort; that cohort was separate from the roughly 660-subject first cohort. V lost 2 bases to trimming and J lost 2 bases; unmatched junction nucleotides: 18. Germline loops: CDR1 MGHRA, CDR2 YSYEKL. The CDR3 spans 20 residues. General observations from the study: In vitro checks showed that a few CMV-associated chains really do target CMV antigens. Among TCR beta chains, those listed as cytomegalovirus-associated numbered fewer than 200.

The method was immunoSEQ multiplex PCR; TCRdb's version includes in-frame clones alone and lacks a portion of them. The table lists roughly 200,000 clones, 80% to 90% of them singletons. The sequence was obtained from a woman aged 30 to 39 in good health and CMV-seronegative. Sequenced sample: PBMCs. V usage is TRBV4-1 and J usage is TRBJ1-1; 9 nucleotides line up with TRBD1. The CDR3 DNA reads as TGCGCCAGCAGCCAAATACTTAACAGGGGGCGCGTGTCGGCCAACACTGAAGCTTTCTTT. Protein: CASSQILNRGRVSANTEAFF.